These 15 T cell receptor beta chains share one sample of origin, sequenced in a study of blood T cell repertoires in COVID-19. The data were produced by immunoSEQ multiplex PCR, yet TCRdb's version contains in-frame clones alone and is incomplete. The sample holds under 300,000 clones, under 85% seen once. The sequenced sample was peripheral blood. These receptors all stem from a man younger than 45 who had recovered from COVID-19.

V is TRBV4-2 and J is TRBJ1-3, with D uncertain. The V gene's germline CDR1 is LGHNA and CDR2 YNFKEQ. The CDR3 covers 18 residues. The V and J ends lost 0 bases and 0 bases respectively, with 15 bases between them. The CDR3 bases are TGTGCCAGCAGCCAAGACTCGAGACATTCACACTCTGGAAACACCATATATTTT. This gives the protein CASSQDSRHSHSGNTIYF.

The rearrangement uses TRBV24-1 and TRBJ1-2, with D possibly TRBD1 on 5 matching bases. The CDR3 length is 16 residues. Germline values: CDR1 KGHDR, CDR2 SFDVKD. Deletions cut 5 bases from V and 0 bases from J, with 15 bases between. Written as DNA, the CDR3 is TGTGCCACCAGTGCAGGGAGGGTGGGGACTAACTATGGCTACACCTTC. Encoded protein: CATSAGRVGTNYGYTF.

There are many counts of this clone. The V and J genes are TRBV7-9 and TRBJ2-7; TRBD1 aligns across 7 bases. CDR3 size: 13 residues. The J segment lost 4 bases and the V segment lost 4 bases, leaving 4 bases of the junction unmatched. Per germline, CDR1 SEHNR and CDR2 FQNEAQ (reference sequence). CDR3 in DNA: TGTGCCAGCAGCTCCTGGACAGGATACGAGCAGTACTTC. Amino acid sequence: CASSSWTGYEQYF.

CDR3 in DNA: TGTGCCAGCAGCGTAGTAGGACTGGGGCAAGAGACCCAGTACTTC. This encodes CASSVVGLGQETQYF. The V call is TRBV9, the J call TRBJ2-5; tentatively, D is TRBD2 (5 bases). CDR3 length: 15 residues. The V and J ends lost 0 bases and 2 bases respectively, with 11 bases between them. Germline V gene lookup returns CDR1 SGDLS and CDR2 YYNGEE.

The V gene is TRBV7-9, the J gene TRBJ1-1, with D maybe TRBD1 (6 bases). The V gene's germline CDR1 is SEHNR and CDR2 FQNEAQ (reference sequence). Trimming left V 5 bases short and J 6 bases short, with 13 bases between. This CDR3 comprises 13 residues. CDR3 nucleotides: TGTGCCAGCAGCCCGACAGGTGACCCTGAAGCTTTCTTT. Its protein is CASSPTGDPEAFF. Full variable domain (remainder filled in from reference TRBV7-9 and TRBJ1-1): DTGVSQNPRHKITKRGQNVTFRCDPISEHNRLYWYRQTLGQGPEFLTYFQNEAQLEKSRLLSDRFSAERPKGSFSTLEIQRTEQGDSAMYLCASSPTGDPEAFFGQGTRLTVV.

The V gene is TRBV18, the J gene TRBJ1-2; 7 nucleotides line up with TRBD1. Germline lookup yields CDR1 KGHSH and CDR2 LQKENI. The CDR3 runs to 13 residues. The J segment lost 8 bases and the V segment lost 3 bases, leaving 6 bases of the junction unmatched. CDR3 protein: CASSPRGLSGYTF. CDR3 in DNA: TGTGCCAGCTCACCCAGGGGGTTGAGCGGCTACACCTTC.

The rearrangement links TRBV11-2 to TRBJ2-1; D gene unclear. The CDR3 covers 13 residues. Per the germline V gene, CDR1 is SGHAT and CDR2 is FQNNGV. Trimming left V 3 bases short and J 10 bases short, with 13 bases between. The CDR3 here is CASSLDGLQEQFF. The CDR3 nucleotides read TGTGCCAGCAGCTTGGATGGGCTACAGGAGCAGTTCTTC.

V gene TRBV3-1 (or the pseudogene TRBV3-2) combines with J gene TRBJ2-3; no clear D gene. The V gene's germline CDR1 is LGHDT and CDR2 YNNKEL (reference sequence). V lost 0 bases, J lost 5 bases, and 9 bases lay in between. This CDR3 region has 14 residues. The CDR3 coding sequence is TGTGCCAGCAGCCAAGAGGGTGGGCGAGATACGCAGTATTTT. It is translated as CASSQEGGRDTQYF.

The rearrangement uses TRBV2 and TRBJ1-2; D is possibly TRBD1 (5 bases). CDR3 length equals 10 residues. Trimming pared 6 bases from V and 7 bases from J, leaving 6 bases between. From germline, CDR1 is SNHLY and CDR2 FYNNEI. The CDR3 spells CASSQGGYTF. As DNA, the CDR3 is TGTGCCAGCAGCCAGGGTGGCTACACCTTC. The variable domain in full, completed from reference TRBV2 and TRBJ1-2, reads EPEVTQTPSHQVTQMGQEVILRCVPISNHLYFYWYRQILGQKVEFLVSFYNNEISEKSEIFDDQFSVERPDGSNFTLKIRSTKLEDSAMYFCASSQGGYTFGSGTRLTVV.

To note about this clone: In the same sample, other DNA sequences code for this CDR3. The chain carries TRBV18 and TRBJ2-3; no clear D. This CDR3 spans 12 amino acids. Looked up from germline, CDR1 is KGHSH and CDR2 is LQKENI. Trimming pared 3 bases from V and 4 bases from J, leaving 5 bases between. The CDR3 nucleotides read TGTGCCAGCTCACCCGAGGCAGATACGCAGTATTTT. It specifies CASSPEADTQYF.

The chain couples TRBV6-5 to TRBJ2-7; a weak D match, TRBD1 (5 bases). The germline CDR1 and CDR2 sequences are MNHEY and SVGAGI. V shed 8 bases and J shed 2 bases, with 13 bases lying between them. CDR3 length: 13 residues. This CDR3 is CASGVGRAYEQYV. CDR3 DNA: TGTGCCAGCGGGGTGGGCAGGGCCTACGAGCAGTACGTC.

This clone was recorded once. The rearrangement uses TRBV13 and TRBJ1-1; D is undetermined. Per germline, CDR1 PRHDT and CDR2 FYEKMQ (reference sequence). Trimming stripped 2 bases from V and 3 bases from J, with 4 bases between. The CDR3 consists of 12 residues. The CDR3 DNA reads TGTGCCAGCAGCTTACTCCACACTGAAGCTTTCTTT. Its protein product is CASSLLHTEAFF.

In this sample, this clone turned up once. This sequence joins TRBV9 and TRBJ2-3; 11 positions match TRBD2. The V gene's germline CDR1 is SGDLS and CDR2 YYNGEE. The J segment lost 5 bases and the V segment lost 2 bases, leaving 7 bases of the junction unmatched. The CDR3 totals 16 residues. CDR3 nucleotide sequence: TGTGCCAGCAGCGTTACCGGGACTAGCGGAATAGATACGCAGTATTTT. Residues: CASSVTGTSGIDTQYF. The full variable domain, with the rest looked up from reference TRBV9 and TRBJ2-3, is DSGVTQTPKHLITATGQRVTLRCSPRSGDLSVYWYQQSLDQGLQFLIQYYNGEERAKGNILERFSAQQFPDLHSELNLSSLELGDSALYFCASSVTGTSGIDTQYFGPGTRLTVL.

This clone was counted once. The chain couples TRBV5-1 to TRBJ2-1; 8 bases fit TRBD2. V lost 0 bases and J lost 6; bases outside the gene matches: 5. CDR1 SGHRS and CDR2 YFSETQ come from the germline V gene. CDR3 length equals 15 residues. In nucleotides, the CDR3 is TGCGCCAGCAGCTTGGCAAGCGGGGGTATCAATGAGCAGTTCTTC. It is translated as CASSLASGGINEQFF.

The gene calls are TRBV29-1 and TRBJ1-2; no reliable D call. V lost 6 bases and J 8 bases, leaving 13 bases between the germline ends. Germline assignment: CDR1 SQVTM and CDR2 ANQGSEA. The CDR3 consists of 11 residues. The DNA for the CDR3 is TGCAGCGTAGGGCCTTCGGGGGGCTACACCTTC. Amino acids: CSVGPSGGYTF.